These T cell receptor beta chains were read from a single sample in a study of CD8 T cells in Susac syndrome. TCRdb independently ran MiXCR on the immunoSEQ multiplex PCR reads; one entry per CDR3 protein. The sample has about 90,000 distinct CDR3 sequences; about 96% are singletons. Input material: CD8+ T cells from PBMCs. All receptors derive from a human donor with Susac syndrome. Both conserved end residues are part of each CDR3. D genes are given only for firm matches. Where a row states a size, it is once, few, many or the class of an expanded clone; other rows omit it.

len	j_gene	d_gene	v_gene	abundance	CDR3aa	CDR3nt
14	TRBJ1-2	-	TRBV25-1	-	CASSDATDGGGYTF	TGTGCCAGCAGTGATGCTACGGACGGGGGTGGCTACACCTTC
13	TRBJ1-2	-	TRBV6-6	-	CASIAGADYGYTF	TGTGCCAGCATTGCCGGGGCAGACTATGGCTACACCTTC
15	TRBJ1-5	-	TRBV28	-	CASSLWHRSNQPQHF	TGTGCCAGCAGTTTATGGCACCGTAGCAATCAGCCCCAGCATTTT
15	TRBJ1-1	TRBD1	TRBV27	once	CASSQKRGGGTEAFF	TGTGCCAGCAGTCAAAAACGAGGGGGCGGCACTGAAGCTTTCTTT
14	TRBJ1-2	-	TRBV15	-	CATSRDRLGLGYTF	TGTGCCACCAGCAGAGATCGGCTAGGGTTGGGCTACACCTTC
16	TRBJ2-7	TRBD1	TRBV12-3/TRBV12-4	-	CASSSKPLQGTGWQYF	TGTGCCAGCAGTTCCAAACCCCTTCAAGGGACAGGCTGGCAGTACTTC
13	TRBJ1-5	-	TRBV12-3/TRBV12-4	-	CASSKKQGQPQHF	TGTGCCAGCAGCAAGAAGCAGGGACAGCCCCAGCATTTT
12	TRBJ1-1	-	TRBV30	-	CAWSEPRSWAFF	TGTGCCTGGAGTGAACCACGATCGTGGGCTTTCTTT
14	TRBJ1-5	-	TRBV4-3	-	CASSQETGLKPQHF	TGCGCCAGCAGCCAAGAGACCGGGTTGAAGCCCCAGCATTTT
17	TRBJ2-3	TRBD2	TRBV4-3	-	CASSQDLAGVRADTQYF	TGCGCCAGCAGCCAAGACTTAGCGGGGGTTAGAGCAGATACGCAGTATTTT
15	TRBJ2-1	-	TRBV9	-	CASNPSSGPYNEQFF	TGTGCCAGCAACCCCAGCAGCGGCCCCTACAATGAGCAGTTCTTC
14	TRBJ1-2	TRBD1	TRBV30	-	CAWNRDRASYGYTF	TGTGCCTGGAACCGGGACAGGGCGTCGTATGGCTACACCTTC
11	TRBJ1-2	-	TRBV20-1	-	CSAHSLYGYTF	TGCAGTGCCCATTCCCTCTATGGCTACACCTTC
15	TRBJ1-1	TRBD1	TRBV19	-	CASSMGGTGGTEAFF	TGTGCCAGTAGTATGGGTGGCACAGGGGGCACTGAAGCTTTCTTT
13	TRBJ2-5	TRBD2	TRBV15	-	CATSREREETQYF	TGTGCCACCAGCAGAGAGCGGGAGGAGACCCAGTACTTC
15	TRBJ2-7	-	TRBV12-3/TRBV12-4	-	CASSSIGTPGTEQYF	TGTGCCAGCAGTTCAATCGGAACGCCCGGAACCGAGCAGTACTTC
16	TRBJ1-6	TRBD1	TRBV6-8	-	CASSPIGTALHSPLHF	TGTGCCAGCAGTCCGATCGGGACAGCACTACATTCACCCCTCCACTTT
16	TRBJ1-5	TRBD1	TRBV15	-	CATSIGTAYSNQPQHF	TGTGCCACCAGCATTGGGACAGCTTATAGCAATCAGCCCCAGCATTTT
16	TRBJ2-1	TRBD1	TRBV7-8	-	CASSSAGQGTNNEQFF	TGTGCCAGCAGCTCGGCGGGACAGGGGACAAACAATGAGCAGTTCTTC
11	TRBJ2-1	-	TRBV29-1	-	CSVEVPPEQFF	TGCAGCGTTGAGGTACCCCCCGAGCAGTTCTTC
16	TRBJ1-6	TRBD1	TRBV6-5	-	CASSYSQGQINSPLHF	TGTGCCAGCAGTTACTCGCAGGGACAGATTAATTCACCCCTCCACTTT
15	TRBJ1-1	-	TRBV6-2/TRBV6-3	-	CASSFQPDSFTEAFF	TGTGCCAGCAGTTTTCAACCTGACAGCTTCACTGAAGCTTTCTTT
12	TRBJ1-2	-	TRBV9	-	CASSERNYGYTF	TGTGCCAGCAGCGAACGTAACTATGGCTACACCTTC
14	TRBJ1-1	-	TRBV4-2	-	CASSQDPQGTEAFF	TGTGCCAGCAGCCAAGATCCCCAGGGTACTGAAGCTTTCTTT
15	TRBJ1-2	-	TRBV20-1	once	CSASSGARTPTRYTF	TGCAGTGCTAGTAGTGGGGCACGCACACCCACCCGCTACACCTTC
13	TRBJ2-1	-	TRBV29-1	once	CSVEDRRSNEQFF	TGCAGCGTTGAAGACCGACGGTCCAATGAGCAGTTCTTC
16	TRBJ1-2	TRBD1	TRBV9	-	CASSPGQGDEYYGYTF	TGTGCCAGCAGCCCGGGACAGGGGGACGAGTACTATGGCTACACCTTC
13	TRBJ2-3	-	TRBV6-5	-	CASSYSVAGEQYF	TGTGCCAGCAGTTACTCTGTGGCAGGGGAACAGTATTTT
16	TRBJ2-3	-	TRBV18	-	CASSPGREWGTDTQYF	TGTGCCAGCTCGCCGGGACGGGAATGGGGCACAGATACGCAGTATTTT